What follows is one T cell receptor beta chain and its context. The CDR3 extends over 12 amino acids. The germline V gene has CDR1 MNHEY and CDR2 SVGAGI. Primers for the PCR totalled 60 Vbeta and 13 Jbeta. Sequencing used immunoSEQ multiplex PCR; TCRdb keeps in-frame clones, though not all of them. The sample has some 120,000 clones, roughly 10% seen once. The data derive from a study of cytomegalovirus exposure and HLA in healthy donors. The sequence came from a woman aged 18-29 years in good health and CMV-seropositive. The gene calls are TRBV6-5 and TRBJ2-1, with D maybe TRBD1 (6 bases). Sequencing was done on a sample of PBMCs. The CDR3 spells CQAGAFMDEQFF. The DNA of the CDR3 is TGTCAGGCAGGGGCATTCATGGATGAGCAGTTCTTC.